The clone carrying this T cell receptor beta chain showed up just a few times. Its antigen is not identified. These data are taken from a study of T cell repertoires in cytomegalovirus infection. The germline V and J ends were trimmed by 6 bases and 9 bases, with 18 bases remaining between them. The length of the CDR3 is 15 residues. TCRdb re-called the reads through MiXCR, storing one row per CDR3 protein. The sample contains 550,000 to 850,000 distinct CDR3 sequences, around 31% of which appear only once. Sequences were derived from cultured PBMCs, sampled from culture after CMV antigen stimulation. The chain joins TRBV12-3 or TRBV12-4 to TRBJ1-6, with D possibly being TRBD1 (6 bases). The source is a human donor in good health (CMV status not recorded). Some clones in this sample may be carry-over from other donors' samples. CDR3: CASSAELTGISPLHF. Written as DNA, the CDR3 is TGTGCCAGCAGCGCCGAACTCACAGGGATTTCACCCCTCCACTTT.